This T cell receptor beta chain was sequenced in a study of blood T cell repertoires in COVID-19. Study overall: The study drew acute and convalescent COVID-19 samples from the United States, Italy and Spain. PBMCs, B-cell-depleted T cells, or T cells provided the cDNA or gDNA that made up the material.

In germline, CDR1 is KGHDR, CDR2 SFDVKD. The CDR3 is made up of 17 amino acids. Trimming shortened V by 0 bases and J by 6 bases, and 17 bases separated the two germline ends. Original methodology: Estimation of nucleated cell counts relied on the amplification of reference gene primers. The repertoire was sequenced with immunoSEQ multiplex PCR; TCRdb's copy has only in-frame clones and lacks some. Clone size and the V and J calls come from that table; the DNA yielded D and trimming. The table lists 100,000 to 150,000 clones, around 70% of them singletons. Seattle patient enrollment occurred during active infection, with longitudinal follow-up thereafter.

The specimen sequenced was peripheral blood. The rearrangement joins TRBV24-1 to TRBJ2-1; possible D gene TRBD1, 6 bases. This clonotype was obtained from a man older than 75 with COVID-19, enrolled during active disease. CDR3 protein: CATSDLQSLDSRNEQFF. The CDR3 region has the DNA TGTGCCACCAGTGATTTGCAATCACTGGACAGTCGCAATGAGCAGTTCTTC.